This TCR beta chain was sequenced for a study of CD8 T cells in Susac syndrome. This CDR3 is built from 11 residues. The germline V gene encodes CDR1 SNHLY and CDR2 FYNNEI. Deletions cut 8 bases from V and 1 base from J, with 5 bases between. RNA, at roughly 0.5 to 1 ug, was reverse transcribed with random hexamers. Amplification of TCR beta CDR3 was carried out by immunoSEQ multiplex PCR, which covered 54 Vbeta and 13 Jbeta segments. MiXCR was run by TCRdb on the immunoSEQ multiplex PCR reads, yielding one entry per CDR3 protein. The table records a few hundred thousand distinct CDR3 sequences, about 95% of them present only once. Included as multiple sclerosis controls were treatment-naive patients who had stable or active relapsing-remitting disease. Purification of the CD8+ and CD4+ T cells relied on negative isolation, and TEMRA cells underwent FACS enrichment.

The TCR originated in a human donor with multiple sclerosis. The chain has TRBV2 and TRBJ2-5, with D possibly called TRBD1 or TRBD2 (5 bases each). The sequenced sample was CD4+ T cells from PBMCs. The CDR3 nucleotides are TGTGCCAGCGGGACCCAAGAGACCCAGTACTTC. Translated, it gives CASGTQETQYF.